The 10 T cell receptor beta chains presented below share a single source sample, sequenced in a study of T cells expressing NK-cell markers. TCRdb re-called the 5' RACE reads; every CDR3 protein appears as one record, without DNA. Its table lists over 150,000 distinct CDR3 sequences. Material for sequencing was blood T cells: a sorted CD56 or NKG2C T cell subset, CD4+ or CD8+ T cells, or bulk PBMC T cells (not recorded which). These receptors all come from a woman aged 45-65 years in good health.

This CDR3 is CASSQDAEANEQFF. V and J are TRBV4-1 and TRBJ2-1; there is no DNA to check the TCRdb D call of TRBD2. The CDR3 runs to 14 residues. Germline V gene lookup returns CDR1 MGHRA and CDR2 YSYEKL.

The chain is built from TRBV12-3 or TRBV12-4 and TRBJ2-3; TCRdb gives TRBD2 as the D gene, but with no DNA this cannot be confirmed. CDR3 size: 16 residues. CDR3 sequence reads: CASSLVGLAGPDTQYF.

V usage is TRBV10-1 and J usage is TRBJ2-7; TCRdb's D call of TRBD2 is untestable without DNA. The CDR3 length is 14 residues. CDR1 WNHNN and CDR2 SYGVQD come from the germline V gene (reference sequence). CDR3 residues: CASSVAEGAYEQYF.

CDR3: CASSYSEGGNGVGELFF. The gene calls are TRBV6-5 and TRBJ2-2; TCRdb's D gene call, TRBD1, goes unchecked for lack of DNA. The V gene's germline CDR1 is MNHEY and CDR2 SVGAGI. The CDR3 totals 17 residues.

The chain recombines TRBV4-1 with TRBJ2-3; TCRdb selects TRBD1, and the lack of DNA leaves this call unchecked. The CDR3 is 19 residues long. Germline CDR1 is MGHRA and CDR2 is YSYEKL. CDR3 sequence reads: CASSQEPAGVQGRTDTQYF.

The CDR3 reads CASSQEQWTGELFF. The chain is built from TRBV4-1 and TRBJ2-2. The CDR3 runs 14 residues. Per the germline V gene, CDR1 is MGHRA and CDR2 is YSYEKL.

The chain employs TRBV24-1 and TRBJ2-3; TCRdb selects TRBD2, and the lack of DNA leaves this call unchecked. The CDR3 totals 17 residues. CDR1 is KGHDR and CDR2 is SFDVKD in the germline V gene. CDR3 loop: CATSDPGTSVVTDTQYF.

The gene calls are TRBV4-1 and TRBJ2-1; with no DNA, the TCRdb D assignment of TRBD1 cannot be verified. Germline CDR1 MGHRA, CDR2 YSYEKL. The CDR3 has 13 amino acids. The CDR3 sequence: CASSPVGAFEQFF.

The rearrangement links TRBV18 to TRBJ1-5. The CDR3 contains 12 residues. CDR1 is KGHSH, CDR2 LQKENI, per germline. CDR3 sequence reads: CASSPGSQPQHF. Looking up the rest from reference TRBV18 and TRBJ1-5 gives the full variable domain: NAGVMQNPRHLVRRRGQEARLRCSPMKGHSHVYWYRQLPEEGLKFMVYLQKENIIDESGMPKERFSAEFPKEGPSILRIQQVVRGDSAAYFCASSPGSQPQHFGDGTRLSIL.

The rearrangement links TRBV7-7 to TRBJ2-6. The CDR3 contains 15 residues. CDR1 and CDR2 from the germline V gene are SSHAT and FNYEAQ (reference sequence). The CDR3 sequence is CASIPRGAGANVLTF.